Each of the 14 T cell receptor beta chains below was sequenced from the same sample in a study of post-analysis software for immune sequencing data (dated by TCRdb to between 2015 and 2016). Results and caveats for the whole study, not just this receptor: Patients showed significantly higher frequencies than controls for roughly five TRBV segments, among them TRBV5-6, TRBV5-1 and TRBV20-1.

These receptors are not linked to any known antigen. The library was obtained by PCR. Sequencer: Illumina HiSeq 2500. To reduce PCR and sequencing biases, unique molecular identifiers were built into the TCR beta cDNA libraries. In-frame beta chains were kept once TCRdb had trimmed the public reads at Q25 with fastp and called clones with MiXCR. All rows with the same CDR3 protein become a single entry with the most common DNA and genes. The sample has 740,000 or so distinct CDR3 sequences on record, approximately 57% of them singletons. The ten biggest clones cover roughly 4.4% of the sample. The sequenced sample consisted of blood. The source is a girl under 18 with multiple sclerosis.

In its sample, this clonotype was seen a few times. The gene calls are TRBV24-1 and TRBJ2-5; D is unclear. The length of the CDR3 is 14 residues. Trimming left V 4 bases short and J 5 bases short, with 13 bases between. Germline V lookup: CDR1 KGHDR, CDR2 SFDVKD. The DNA of the CDR3 is TGTGCCACCAGTGACTCAGTTTCCGGGGAGACCCAGTACTTC. As protein: CATSDSVSGETQYF.

V usage is TRBV7-3 and J usage is TRBJ2-7, with D possibly matching TRBD2 (5 bases). V lost 5 bases and J 2 bases, leaving 16 bases between the germline ends. This CDR3 region has 15 residues. Germline assignment: CDR1 SGHTA and CDR2 FQGTGA. CDR3 amino acids: CASSRRAGDPYEQYF. As DNA, the CDR3 is TGTGCCAGCAGCCGTCGGGCGGGTGACCCCTACGAGCAGTACTTC.

The rearrangement uses TRBV5-1 and TRBJ1-2, with 9 bases fitting TRBD1. The germline V gene encodes CDR1 SGHRS and CDR2 YFSETQ. V shed 0 bases, J shed 4 bases, and the junction held 4 bases outside the gene matches. The CDR3 is 15 amino acids. The DNA for the CDR3 is TGCGCCAGCAGCTTGGAGGGACAGGGCCCCTATGGCTACACCTTC. Translated, it gives CASSLEGQGPYGYTF.

The chain joins TRBV5-1 to TRBJ2-7, with 11 bases fitting TRBD1. Gene TRBJ2-5 matches the end of the DNA better, so the J call may be wrong. The CDR3 loop spans 16 amino acids. Germline V gives CDR1 SGHRS, CDR2 YFSETQ. CDR3 loop: CASSPITGTGGETQYF. DNA for the CDR3: TGCGCCAGCAGCCCAATTACTGGGACAGGGGGGGAGACCCAGTACTTC.

V usage is TRBV5-1 and J usage is TRBJ2-1; 9 nucleotides line up with TRBD1. The V segment lost 0 bases and the J segment 7 bases; nucleotides outside the gene matches: 5. This CDR3 is 15 amino acids long. CDR1 SGHRS and CDR2 YFSETQ come from the germline V gene. This chain's CDR3 is CASSLGGQGRNEQFF. CDR3 DNA sequence: TGCGCCAGCAGCTTGGGGGGACAGGGTAGGAATGAGCAGTTCTTC.

V and J are TRBV6-5 and TRBJ2-3; D may be TRBD1 (6 bases). The CDR3 has 15 amino acids. V lost 2 bases and J lost 0, with 9 bases in between. Germline V gene sequence: CDR1 MNHEY, CDR2 SVGAGI. The CDR3 region is CASSYGGGSTDTQYF. In nucleotides, the CDR3 is TGTGCCAGCAGTTACGGTGGGGGCAGCACAGATACGCAGTATTTT.

The chain links TRBV12-3 or TRBV12-4 to TRBJ2-1, with 13 positions matching TRBD2. The CDR3 runs to 16 residues. Trimming took 5 bases from V and 4 from J; bases not matched to a gene: 5. CDR3: CASSVGGLAGYNEQFF. CDR3 nucleotides: TGTGCCAGCAGTGTAGGGGGACTAGCGGGGTACAATGAGCAGTTCTTC.

V is TRBV5-1 and J is TRBJ1-2, with 11 bases matching TRBD1. Germline V gives CDR1 SGHRS, CDR2 YFSETQ. The J segment lost 8 bases and the V segment lost 4 bases, leaving 7 bases of the junction unmatched. This CDR3 is built from 14 residues. CDR3: CASSQGQGARGYTF. CDR3 sequence (DNA): TGCGCCAGCAGCCAAGGACAGGGGGCGAGGGGCTACACCTTC.

The chain links TRBV7-9 to TRBJ2-1, with 9 bases matching TRBD2. The CDR3 covers 16 residues. The ends lost 6 bases at V and 12 bases at J; junction bases unmatched: 18. Per the germline V gene, CDR1 is SEHNR and CDR2 is FQNEAQ (reference sequence). CDR3 in amino acids: CASRLIAGVNADTQFF. In DNA form, the CDR3 reads TGTGCCAGCAGGCTGATAGCGGGAGTCAACGCAGATACGCAGTTCTTC. Full variable domain (remainder filled in from reference TRBV7-9 and TRBJ2-1): DTGVSQNPRHKITKRGQNVTFRCDPISEHNRLYWYRQTLGQGPEFLTYFQNEAQLEKSRLLSDRFSAERPKGSFSTLEIQRTEQGDSAMYLCASRLIAGVNADTQFFGPGTRLTVL.

The chain links TRBV5-1 to TRBJ2-7, with D possibly TRBD1 on 6 matching bases. Trimming removed 3 bases from V and 1 base from J, with 14 bases in between. Per germline, CDR1 SGHRS and CDR2 YFSETQ. CDR3 length: 15 amino acids. The CDR3 is CASSSAGAMSYEQYF. CDR3 sequence (DNA): TGCGCCAGCAGCTCCGCAGGGGCAATGTCCTACGAGCAGTACTTC.

This clonotype has a single count. CDR3 protein: CSARTTGSSVNYGYTF. CDR3 in DNA: TGCAGTGCTAGAACGACAGGGTCCTCCGTCAACTATGGCTACACCTTC. The V gene is TRBV20-1, the J gene TRBJ1-2; 7 bases align to TRBD1. The germline V gene has CDR1 DFQATT and CDR2 SNEGSKA (reference sequence). Losses at the gene ends were 2 bases for V and 2 bases for J; bases not matched to a gene: 11. The CDR3 covers 16 residues.

This clonotype was seen more than once but under ten times. This chain connects TRBV12-3 or TRBV12-4 to TRBJ2-5, with TRBD1 matching 7 bases. The CDR3 has 13 residues. J gave up 2 bases and V 7 bases, and 4 bases lay outside the gene matches. CDR3 protein: CASTLRGQETQYF. The CDR3 DNA follows: TGTGCCAGCACCCTCAGGGGGCAAGAGACCCAGTACTTC.

This clonotype was observed a handful of times. The CDR3 region is CASSPRITDTQYF. CDR3 in DNA: TGTGCCAGCAGCCCCCGGATCACAGATACGCAGTATTTT. The chain carries TRBV7-3 and TRBJ2-3; unclear D gene. In germline, CDR1 is SGHTA, CDR2 FQGTGA. Trimming left V 5 bases short and J 2 bases short, with 8 bases between. CDR3 length: 13 amino acids.

This sequence joins TRBV27 and TRBJ2-3, with TRBD1 identical over 7 bases. This CDR3 spans 12 amino acids. Germline V gives CDR1 MNHEY, CDR2 SMNVEV (reference sequence). The V gene end was trimmed by 6 bases and the J gene end by 11 bases; junction bases not matched to a gene: 8. The CDR3 region is CASSHRGERQYF. Here the CDR3 DNA reads TGTGCCAGCAGCCACAGGGGTGAGAGGCAGTATTTT.